This T cell receptor beta chain was identified in a study of neoadjuvant anti-PD-1 for oral cavity cancer. Study-wide findings and caveats: TCR analyses covered only a few patients per response group.

The CDR3 loop spans 17 amino acids. In germline, CDR1 is SGHTA, CDR2 FQGNSA. V shed 1 base, J shed 0 bases, and the junction held 3 bases outside the gene matches. Time point in this sample: after neoadjuvant nivolumab, at surgical resection. Patients were newly diagnosed with stage II-IVA oral cavity squamous cell carcinoma without prior systemic or radiation treatment. Notes on this clone: What it recognizes is unknown.

Profiled with immunoSEQ multiplex PCR; TCRdb holds only in-frame clones, not every one. The repertoire holds 6,000 to 10,000 clones, with 62% as singletons. The V call is TRBV7-2, the J call TRBJ1-1, with TRBD1 matching 12 bases. The source material was PBMCs, sampled after nivolumab (anti-PD-1) treatment. The sequence was obtained from a person aged 35-79 years with oral cavity squamous cell carcinoma. The CDR3 is CASSLVGTGGMNTEAFF. CDR3 bases: TGTGCCAGCAGCTTAGTGGGGACAGGGGGCATGAACACTGAAGCTTTCTTT.